This entry concerns a single T cell receptor beta chain. The sample is drawn from a study of cytomegalovirus exposure and HLA in healthy donors. The PCR was carried out with 60 Vbeta primers and 13 Jbeta primers. Profiled with immunoSEQ multiplex PCR; TCRdb holds only in-frame clones, not every one. The sample yields approximately 97,000 clones, approximately 80% seen once. Germline CDR1 and CDR2: SGHDT and YYEEEE. CDR3 length: 11 residues. V dropped 3 bases and J dropped 3 bases, with 4 bases sitting between them. This chain connects TRBV5-6 to TRBJ2-7, with no clear D. This sequence originates from a male donor in good health and CMV-seropositive. Sequencing was carried out using PBMCs. The CDR3 nucleotides read TGTGCCAGCAGCTCGGGCTACGAGCAGTACTTC. The encoded protein is CASSSGYEQYF.